The 7 T cell receptor beta chains presented below share a single source sample, sequenced in a study of blood T cell repertoires in COVID-19. Measured with immunoSEQ multiplex PCR; TCRdb has only the in-frame clones, and not every one. This table holds about 99,000 clones, approximately 80% found once. Sample: peripheral blood. Receptors were obtained from a man in his 60s with acute or convalescent COVID-19.

J is TRBJ1-5 and V is TRBV5-6; 10 nucleotides agree with TRBD1. V lost 4 bases to trimming and J lost 0 bases; unmatched junction nucleotides: 7. This CDR3 spans 17 amino acids. Germline V gene sequence: CDR1 SGHDT, CDR2 YYEEEE. The CDR3: CASSRGTGVYSNQPQHF. The CDR3 coding sequence is TGTGCCAGCAGCCGTGGGACAGGGGTTTATAGCAATCAGCCCCAGCATTTT.

The chain uses TRBV12-3 or TRBV12-4 and TRBJ1-2; D not certain. The CDR3 runs to 12 residues. V dropped 6 bases and J dropped 2 bases, with 7 bases sitting between them. CDR3 nucleotide sequence: TGTGCCAGCAGCTATAGCAACTATGGCTACACCTTC. It is translated as CASSYSNYGYTF.

The genes are TRBV6-5 and TRBJ2-7, with 7 bases identical to TRBD1. The trim removed 7 bases at V and 5 bases at J, leaving 11 bases unmatched. Germline lookup yields CDR1 MNHEY and CDR2 SVGAGI. The CDR3 contains 14 residues. CDR3 in amino acids: CASTRATGEHEQYF. Here the CDR3 DNA reads TGTGCCAGCACAAGAGCAACAGGGGAGCACGAGCAGTACTTC.

The chain employs TRBV29-1 and TRBJ2-5; TRBD2 might be the D (6 bases). The CDR3 is 13 residues long. Germline CDR1 SQVTM, CDR2 ANQGSEA. With 5 bases removed from V and 1 base from J, the gap between germline ends came to 11 bases. CDR3 bases: TGCAGCGTTCGCGAGGGAGGCCAAGAGACCCAGTACTTC. It is translated as CSVREGGQETQYF.

The rearrangement uses TRBV27 and TRBJ1-6; possibly TRBD1 for D (5 bases). Germline loops: CDR1 MNHEY, CDR2 SMNVEV (reference sequence). V lost 2 bases, J lost 6 bases, and 20 bases lay in between. CDR3 size: 18 residues. As DNA, the CDR3 is TGTGCCAGCAGTTTACGACAGCTCCCGGTGGGGTCTAATTCACCCCTCCACTTT. Translating it yields CASSLRQLPVGSNSPLHF.

V is TRBV4-1 and J is TRBJ2-7, with TRBD2 as a possible D gene (6 bases). The CDR3 length is 13 residues. Germline V CDR1 and CDR2: MGHRA, YSYEKL. V lost 1 base and J lost 8, with 12 bases in between. CDR3 nucleotide sequence: TGCGCCAGCAGCCAAGTTGGACTAACCAAGCAGTACTTC. Residues: CASSQVGLTKQYF.

This chain links TRBV27 with TRBJ2-7; the match to TRBD2 covers 8 bases. Per the germline V gene, CDR1 is MNHEY and CDR2 is SMNVEV (reference sequence). There are 17 residues in the CDR3. With V trimmed by 5 bases and J by 6 bases, 18 bases remained unmatched. CDR3 region: CASSPPRTSTSSIEQYF. For the CDR3, the DNA is TGTGCCAGCAGTCCACCTAGGACTAGCACCTCCTCTATCGAGCAGTACTTC.